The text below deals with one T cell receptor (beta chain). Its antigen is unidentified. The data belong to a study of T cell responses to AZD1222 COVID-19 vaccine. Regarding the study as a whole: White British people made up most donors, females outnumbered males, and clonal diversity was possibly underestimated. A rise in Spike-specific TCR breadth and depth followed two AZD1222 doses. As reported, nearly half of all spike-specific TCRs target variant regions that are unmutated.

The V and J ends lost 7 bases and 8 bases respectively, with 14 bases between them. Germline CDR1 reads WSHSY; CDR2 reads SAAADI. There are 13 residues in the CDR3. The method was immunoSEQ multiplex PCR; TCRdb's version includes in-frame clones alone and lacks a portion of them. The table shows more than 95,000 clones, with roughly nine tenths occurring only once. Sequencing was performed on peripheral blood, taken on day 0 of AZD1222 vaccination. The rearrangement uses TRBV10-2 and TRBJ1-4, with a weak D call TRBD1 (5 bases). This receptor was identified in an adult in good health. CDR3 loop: CASNRSGEEKLFF. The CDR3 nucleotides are TGCGCCAGCAACAGGTCGGGGGAGGAAAAACTGTTTTTT.